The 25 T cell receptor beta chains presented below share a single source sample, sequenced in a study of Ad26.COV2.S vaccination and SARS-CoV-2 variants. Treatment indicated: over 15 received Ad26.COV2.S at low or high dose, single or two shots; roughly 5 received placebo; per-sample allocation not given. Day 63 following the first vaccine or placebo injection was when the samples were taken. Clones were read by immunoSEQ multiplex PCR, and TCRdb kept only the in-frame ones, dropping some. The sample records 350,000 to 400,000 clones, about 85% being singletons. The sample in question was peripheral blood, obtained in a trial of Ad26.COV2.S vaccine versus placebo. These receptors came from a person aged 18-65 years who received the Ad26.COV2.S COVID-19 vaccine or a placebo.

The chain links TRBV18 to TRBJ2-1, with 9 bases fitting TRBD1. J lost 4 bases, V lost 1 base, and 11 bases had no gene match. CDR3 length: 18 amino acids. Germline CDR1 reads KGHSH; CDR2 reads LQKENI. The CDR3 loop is CASSPRVKGQGLYNEQFF. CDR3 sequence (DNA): TGTGCCAGCTCACCACGGGTTAAGGGACAGGGTTTGTACAATGAGCAGTTCTTC.

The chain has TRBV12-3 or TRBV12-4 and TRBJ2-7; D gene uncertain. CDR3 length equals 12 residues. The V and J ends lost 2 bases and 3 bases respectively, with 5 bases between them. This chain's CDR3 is CASSLHSYEQYF. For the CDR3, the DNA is TGTGCCAGCAGTTTACACAGCTACGAGCAGTACTTC.

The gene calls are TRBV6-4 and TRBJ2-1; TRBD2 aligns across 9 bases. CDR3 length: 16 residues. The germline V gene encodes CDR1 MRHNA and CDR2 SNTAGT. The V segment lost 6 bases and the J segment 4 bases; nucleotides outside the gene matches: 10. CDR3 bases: TGTGCCAGCAGAGAACCCCGGACTAGCGAGTACAATGAGCAGTTCTTC. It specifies CASREPRTSEYNEQFF.

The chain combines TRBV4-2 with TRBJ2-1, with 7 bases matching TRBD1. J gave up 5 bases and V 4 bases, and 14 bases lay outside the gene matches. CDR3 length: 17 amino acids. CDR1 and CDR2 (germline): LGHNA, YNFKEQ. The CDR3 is CASSPGTAARTHNEQFF. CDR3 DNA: TGTGCCAGCAGCCCGGGGACAGCCGCTAGAACACACAATGAGCAGTTCTTC.

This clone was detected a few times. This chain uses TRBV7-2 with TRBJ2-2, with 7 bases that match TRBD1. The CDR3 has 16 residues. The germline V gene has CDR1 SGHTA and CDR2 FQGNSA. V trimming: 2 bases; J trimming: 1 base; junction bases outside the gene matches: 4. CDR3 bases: TGTGCCAGCAGCTTATCGGACAGGCTGAACACCGGGGAGCTGTTTTTT. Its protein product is CASSLSDRLNTGELFF.

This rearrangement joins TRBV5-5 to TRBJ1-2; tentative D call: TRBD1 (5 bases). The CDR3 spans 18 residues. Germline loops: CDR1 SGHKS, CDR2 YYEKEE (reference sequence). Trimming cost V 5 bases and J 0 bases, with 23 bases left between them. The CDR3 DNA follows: TGTGCCAGCAGTGTTTGGGGGATGAAACAGAGCCCTAACTATGGCTACACCTTC. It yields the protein CASSVWGMKQSPNYGYTF.

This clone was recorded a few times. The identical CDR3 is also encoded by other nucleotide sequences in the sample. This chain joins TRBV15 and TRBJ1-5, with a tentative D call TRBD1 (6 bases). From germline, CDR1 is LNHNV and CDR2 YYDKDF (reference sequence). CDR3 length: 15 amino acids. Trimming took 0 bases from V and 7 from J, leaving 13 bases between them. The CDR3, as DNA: TGTGCCACCAGCAGAGACCGGGGGCTAGGGCAGCCCCAGCATTTT. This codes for CATSRDRGLGQPQHF. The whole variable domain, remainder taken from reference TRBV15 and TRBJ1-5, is DAMVIQNPRYQVTQFGKPVTLSCSQTLNHNVMYWYQQKSSQAPKLLFHYYDKDFNNEADTPDNFQSRRPNTSFCFLDIRSPGLGDTAMYLCATSRDRGLGQPQHFGDGTRLSIL.

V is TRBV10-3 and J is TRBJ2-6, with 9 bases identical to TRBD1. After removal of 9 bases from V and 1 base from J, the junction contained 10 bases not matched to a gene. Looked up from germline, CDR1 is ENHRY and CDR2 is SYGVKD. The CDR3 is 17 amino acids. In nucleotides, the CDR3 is TGTGCCATTCGTCGGGACAGGGCGTTGTCTGGGGCCAACGTCCTGACTTTC. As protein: CAIRRDRALSGANVLTF.

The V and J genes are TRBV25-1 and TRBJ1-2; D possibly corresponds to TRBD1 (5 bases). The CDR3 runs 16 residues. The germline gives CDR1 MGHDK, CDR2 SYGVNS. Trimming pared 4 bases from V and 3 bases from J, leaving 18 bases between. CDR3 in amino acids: CASSGYGARQYYGYTF. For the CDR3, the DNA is TGTGCCAGCAGTGGGTACGGGGCGCGGCAGTACTATGGCTACACCTTC.

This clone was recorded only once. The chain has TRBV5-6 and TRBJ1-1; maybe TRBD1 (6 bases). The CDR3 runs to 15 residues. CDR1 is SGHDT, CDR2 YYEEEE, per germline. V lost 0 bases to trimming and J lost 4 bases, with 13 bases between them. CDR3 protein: CASSLDPGAGTEAFF. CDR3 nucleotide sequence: TGTGCCAGCAGCTTGGACCCGGGGGCGGGCACTGAAGCTTTCTTT.

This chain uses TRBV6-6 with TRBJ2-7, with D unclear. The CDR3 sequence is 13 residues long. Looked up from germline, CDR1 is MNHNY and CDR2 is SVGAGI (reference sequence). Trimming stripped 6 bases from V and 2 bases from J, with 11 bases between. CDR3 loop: CASSKAHAYEQYF. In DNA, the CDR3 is TGTGCCAGCAGCAAAGCCCACGCCTACGAGCAGTACTTC.

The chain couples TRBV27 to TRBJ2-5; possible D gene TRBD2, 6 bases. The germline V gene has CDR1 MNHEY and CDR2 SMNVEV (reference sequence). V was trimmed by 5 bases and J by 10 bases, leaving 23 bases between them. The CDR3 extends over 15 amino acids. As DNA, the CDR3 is TGTGCCAGCAGTCCCTCGGCGGGGAGCATGGAGGACCAGTACTTC. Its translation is CASSPSAGSMEDQYF.

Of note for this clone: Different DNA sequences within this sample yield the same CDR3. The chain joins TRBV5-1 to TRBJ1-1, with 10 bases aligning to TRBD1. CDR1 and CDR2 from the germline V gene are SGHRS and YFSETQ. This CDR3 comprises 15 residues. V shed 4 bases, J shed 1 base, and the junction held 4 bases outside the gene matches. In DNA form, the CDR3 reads TGCGCCAGCAGCCCCGGGACAGGGGAGAACACTGAAGCTTTCTTT. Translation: CASSPGTGENTEAFF. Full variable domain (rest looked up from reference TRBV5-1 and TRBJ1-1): KAGVTQTPRYLIKTRGQQVTLSCSPISGHRSVSWYQQTPGQGLQFLFEYFSETQRNKGNFPGRFSGRQFSNSRSEMNVSTLELGDSALYLCASSPGTGENTEAFFGQGTRLTVV.

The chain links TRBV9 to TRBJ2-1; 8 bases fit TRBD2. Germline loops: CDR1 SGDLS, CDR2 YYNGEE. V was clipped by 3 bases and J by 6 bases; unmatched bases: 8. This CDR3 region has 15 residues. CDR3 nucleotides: TGTGCCAGCAGCGGAGGGGTAACTAGCGGCAATGAGCAGTTCTTC. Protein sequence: CASSGGVTSGNEQFF.

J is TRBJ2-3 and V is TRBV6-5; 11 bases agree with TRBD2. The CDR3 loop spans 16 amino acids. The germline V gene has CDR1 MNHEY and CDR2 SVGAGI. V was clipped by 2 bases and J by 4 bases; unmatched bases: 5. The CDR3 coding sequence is TGTGCCAGCAGTTACGGAACTAGCGGGGGTGCAGATACGCAGTATTTT. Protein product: CASSYGTSGGADTQYF.

CDR3 nucleotides: TGTGCCAGCAGCAAAAATAGCGGGGCCATTACCCCAGAGACCCAGTACTTC. Amino acid sequence: CASSKNSGAITPETQYF. This chain uses TRBV21-1 with TRBJ2-5; TRBD2, the table's D call, lacks a check against the DNA. TRBV21-1 is assigned pseudogene status. This CDR3 is built from 17 residues.

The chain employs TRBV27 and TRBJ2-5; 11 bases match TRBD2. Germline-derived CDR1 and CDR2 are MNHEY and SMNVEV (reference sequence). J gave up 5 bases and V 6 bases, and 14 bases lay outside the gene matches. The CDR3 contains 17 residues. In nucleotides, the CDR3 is TGTGCCAGCAGCCGAACGGCTAGCGGGGGGTTGAGGGAGACCCAGTACTTC. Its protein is CASSRTASGGLRETQYF.

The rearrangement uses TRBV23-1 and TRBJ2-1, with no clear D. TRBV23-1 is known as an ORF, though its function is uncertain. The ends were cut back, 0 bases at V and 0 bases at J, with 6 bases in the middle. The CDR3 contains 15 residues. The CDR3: CASSQSGSSYNEQFF. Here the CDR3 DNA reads TGCGCCAGCAGTCAATCCGGTAGCTCCTACAATGAGCAGTTCTTC.

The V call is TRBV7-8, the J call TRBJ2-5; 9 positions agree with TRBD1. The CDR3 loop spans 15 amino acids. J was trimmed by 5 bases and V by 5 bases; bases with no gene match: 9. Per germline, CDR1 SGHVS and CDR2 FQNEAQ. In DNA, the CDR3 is TGTGCCAGCAGCCAAGGGACAGGGATAAGGGAGACCCAGTACTTC. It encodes CASSQGTGIRETQYF.

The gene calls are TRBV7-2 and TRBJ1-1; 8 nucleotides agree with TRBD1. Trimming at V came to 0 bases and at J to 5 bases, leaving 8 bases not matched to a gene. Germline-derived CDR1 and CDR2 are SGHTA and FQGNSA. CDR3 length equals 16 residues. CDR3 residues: CASSLAGQGFGTEAFF. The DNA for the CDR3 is TGTGCCAGCAGCTTAGCAGGACAGGGCTTTGGGACTGAAGCTTTCTTT.

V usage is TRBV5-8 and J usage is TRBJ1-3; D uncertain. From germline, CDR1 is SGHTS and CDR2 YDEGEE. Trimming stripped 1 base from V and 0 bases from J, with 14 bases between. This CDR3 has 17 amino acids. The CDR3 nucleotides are TGTGCCAGCAGCTTGAGATGGCTGCCGGACTCTGGAAACACCATATATTTT. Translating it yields CASSLRWLPDSGNTIYF.

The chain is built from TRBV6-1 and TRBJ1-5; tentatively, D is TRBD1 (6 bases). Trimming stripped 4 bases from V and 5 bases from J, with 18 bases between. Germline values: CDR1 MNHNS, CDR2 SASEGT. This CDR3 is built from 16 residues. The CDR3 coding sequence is TGTGCCAGCAGTGTAGAGATTGGGCAGGGGTATCAGCCCCAGCATTTT. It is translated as CASSVEIGQGYQPQHF.

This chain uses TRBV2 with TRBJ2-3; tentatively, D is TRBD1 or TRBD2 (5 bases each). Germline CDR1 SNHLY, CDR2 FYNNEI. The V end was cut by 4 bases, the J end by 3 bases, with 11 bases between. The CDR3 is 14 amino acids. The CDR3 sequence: CASSVPGRTDTQYF. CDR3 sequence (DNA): TGTGCCAGCAGTGTTCCGGGACGGACAGATACGCAGTATTTT.

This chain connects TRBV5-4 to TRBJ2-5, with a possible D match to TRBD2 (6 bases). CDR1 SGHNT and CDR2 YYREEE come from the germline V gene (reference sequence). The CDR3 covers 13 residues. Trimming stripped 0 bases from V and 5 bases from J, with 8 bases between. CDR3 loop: CASSLAGVETQYF. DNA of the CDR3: TGTGCCAGCAGCTTGGCGGGGGTGGAGACCCAGTACTTC.

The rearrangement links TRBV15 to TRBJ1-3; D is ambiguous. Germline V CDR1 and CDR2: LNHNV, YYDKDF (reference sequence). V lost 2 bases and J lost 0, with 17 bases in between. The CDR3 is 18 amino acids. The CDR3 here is CATSRPQGQDLSGNTIYF. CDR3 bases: TGTGCCACCAGCAGACCACAAGGCCAGGACCTCTCTGGAAACACCATATATTTT.